Each of the 29 T cell receptor beta chains below was sequenced from the same sample in a study of shared clonotypes between healthy human individuals. The assay was immunoSEQ multiplex PCR, and TCRdb's table has in-frame clones only and misses some. The sample lists 950,000 to 1,100,000 clones; about 74% were seen once. Sequencing was done on a sample of memory CD4+ T cells sorted from blood. As to subset: CD45RA-negative fraction. These receptors came from a man aged 18 to 35 in good health.

V gene TRBV19 combines with J gene TRBJ1-2; tentatively, D is TRBD1 (5 bases). The CDR3 is 13 amino acids. Deletions cut 3 bases from V and 7 bases from J, with 12 bases between. Germline CDR1 reads LNHDA; CDR2 reads SQIVND (reference sequence). DNA of the CDR3: TGTGCCAGTAGTATTTCCGCAGGGACTGGCTACACCTTC. As protein: CASSISAGTGYTF.

Comments on this clone: This likely came from a read error, as a far larger clone is one base away. This chain joins TRBV11-3 and TRBJ1-1; D not resolved. Trimming removed 3 bases from V and 4 bases from J, with 12 bases in between. The CDR3 runs 14 residues. Per germline, CDR1 SGHNT and CDR2 YENEEA. In DNA, the CDR3 is TGTGCCAGCAGCTTGGGCAGCGTGCGCACTGAAGCTTTCTTT. Translating gives CASSLGSVRTEAFF.

Comment on this clone: Other DNA sequences in the same sample also yield this CDR3. The genes are TRBV4-1 and TRBJ2-5; D gene unclear. This CDR3 has 15 amino acids. Looked up from germline, CDR1 is MGHRA and CDR2 is YSYEKL. V lost 0 bases to trimming and J lost 1 base, with 9 bases between them. As DNA, the CDR3 is TGCGCCAGCAGCCAAGAGGCGCGGCTCCAAGAGACCCAGTACTTC. This codes for CASSQEARLQETQYF.

The CDR3 sequence is CASSPGTGINSPLHF. The CDR3 region has the DNA TGTGCCAGCAGCCCAGGGACAGGGATCAATTCACCCCTCCACTTT. The chain uses TRBV5-6 and TRBJ1-6; 9 bases line up with TRBD1. Germline-derived CDR1 and CDR2 are SGHDT and YYEEEE. The V and J ends lost 4 bases and 7 bases, in that order; junction bases with no gene match: 6. The CDR3 sequence is 15 residues long.

The chain carries TRBV13 and TRBJ2-3; 10 bases fit TRBD2. J lost 2 bases, V lost 5 bases, and 7 bases had no gene match. This CDR3 contains 16 residues. CDR1 and CDR2 (germline): PRHDT, FYEKMQ (reference sequence). For the CDR3, the DNA is TGTGCCAGCAGCGATAGCGGGGGGAGGAACACAGATACGCAGTATTTT. It is translated as CASSDSGGRNTDTQYF.

This chain links TRBV30 with TRBJ2-7; a weak D match, TRBD2 (5 bases). V was cut by 0 bases and J by 0 bases, with 15 bases left in between. Germline loops: CDR1 GTSNPN, CDR2 SVGIG (reference sequence). The CDR3 covers 16 residues. CDR3: CAWSVLELSSSYEQYF. As DNA, the CDR3 is TGTGCCTGGAGTGTACTAGAACTTTCGAGCTCCTACGAGCAGTACTTC.

J is TRBJ1-2 and V is TRBV6-5; D is uncertain. The V gene lost 4 bases and the J gene lost 13 bases, with 16 bases spanning the gap. CDR3 length: 12 amino acids. The germline CDR1 and CDR2 sequences are MNHEY and SVGAGI. The CDR3 DNA sequence: TGTGCCAGCAGTTCAGACCGCAGAAAGAGCACCTTC. Its protein product is CASSSDRRKSTF.

The chain joins TRBV9 to TRBJ2-1; the D is unclear. The V end lost 0 bases, the J end lost 0 bases, and 7 bases lay between the germline ends. This CDR3 region has 15 residues. Germline V gene data show CDR1 as SGDLS and CDR2 as YYNGEE. Written as DNA, the CDR3 is TGTGCCAGCAGCGTAGGGTATTTCTCCTACAATGAGCAGTTCTTC. Translated: CASSVGYFSYNEQFF.

The chain joins TRBV7-9 to TRBJ2-4, with D perhaps TRBD1 or TRBD2 (5 bases each). The ends were cut back, 5 bases at V and 1 base at J, with 15 bases in the middle. The CDR3 loop spans 16 amino acids. Germline lookup yields CDR1 SEHNR and CDR2 FQNEAQ (reference sequence). CDR3 region: CASSPGPLGAKNIQYF. The CDR3 DNA sequence: TGTGCCAGCAGCCCGGGGCCCCTGGGCGCCAAAAACATTCAGTACTTC.

This clone was detected a few times. The chain links TRBV28 to TRBJ1-5, with D possibly being TRBD1 (6 bases). Germline CDR1 MDHEN, CDR2 SYDVKM. The CDR3 is made up of 15 amino acids. V lost 8 bases and J 3 bases, leaving 17 bases between the germline ends. In DNA, the CDR3 is TGTGCCAGCGGCCCAGGCGGACAGAACAATCAGCCCCAGCATTTT. Its translation: CASGPGGQNNQPQHF. The variable domain in full, with the rest retrieved from reference TRBV28 and TRBJ1-5, is DVKVTQSSRYLVKRTGEKVFLECVQDMDHENMFWYRQDPGLGLRLIYFSYDVKMKEKGDIPEGYSVSREKKERFSLILESASTNQTSMYLCASGPGGQNNQPQHFGDGTRLSIL.

Ten or more counts support this clone. The chain recombines TRBV2 with TRBJ2-2, with no clear D. This CDR3 has 13 residues. Germline CDR1 and CDR2: SNHLY and FYNNEI. V was pared by 3 bases and J by 6 bases, with 8 bases between. The CDR3 loop is CASSERVSGELFF. The CDR3 nucleotides read TGTGCCAGCAGTGAGCGAGTATCCGGGGAGCTGTTTTTT.

This clone was detected once. The junction and the germline gene differ at one end; a read error may be behind it. This chain joins TRBV4-1 and TRBJ2-1; D tentatively reads TRBD1 or TRBD2 (5 bases each). The germline CDR1 and CDR2 sequences are MGHRA and YSYEKL. This CDR3 has 13 residues. CDR3 sequence: CASSQDFGDELFF. In DNA, the CDR3 is TGCGCCAGCAGCCAAGATTTTGGGGACGAGCTGTTCTTC.

The V and J genes are TRBV19 and TRBJ1-5; TRBD1 aligns across 7 bases. Germline V gene lookup returns CDR1 LNHDA and CDR2 SQIVND (reference sequence). The CDR3 extends over 15 amino acids. Unmatched junction bases numbered 5, after V lost 5 bases and J lost 1 base. In DNA, the CDR3 is TGTGCCAGTAGTTCATTGACAGGGAGCAATCAGCCCCAGCATTTT. This sequence encodes CASSSLTGSNQPQHF.

J is TRBJ2-7 and V is TRBV7-2; 16 bases fit TRBD2. CDR1 is SGHTA, CDR2 FQGNSA, per germline. The V segment lost 2 bases and the J segment 2 bases; nucleotides outside the gene matches: 6. This CDR3 has 18 amino acids. The CDR3 DNA is TGTGCCAGCAGCTTAACCCGAGGGACTAGCGGGGGGGCCTACGAGCAGTACTTC. Translated: CASSLTRGTSGGAYEQYF.

The rearrangement links TRBV11-2 to TRBJ1-3, with D tentatively TRBD1 (5 bases). The CDR3 loop spans 16 amino acids. Trimming removed 7 bases from V and 0 bases from J, with 16 bases in between. In germline, CDR1 is SGHAT, CDR2 FQNNGV. This chain's CDR3 is CASTPVSGSSGNTIYF. The CDR3 nucleotides read TGTGCCAGCACCCCGGTATCAGGGAGCTCTGGAAACACCATATATTTT.

The V gene is TRBV27, the J gene TRBJ1-4; D gene uncertain. The CDR3 runs to 15 residues. Germline V gene data show CDR1 as MNHEY and CDR2 as SMNVEV (reference sequence). Trimming shortened V by 2 bases and J by 4 bases, and 11 bases separated the two germline ends. CDR3 bases: TGTGCCAGCAGTTTACGGCCTGGGATTAATGAAAAACTGTTTTTT. Protein: CASSLRPGINEKLFF.

This clone was seen only a few times. The chain uses TRBV28 and TRBJ1-1, with a weak D call TRBD1 (5 bases). This CDR3 has 12 amino acids. V was cut by 2 bases and J by 5 bases, with 6 bases left in between. In germline, CDR1 is MDHEN, CDR2 SYDVKM. The CDR3 is CASSLRQTEAFF. As DNA, the CDR3 is TGTGCCAGCAGTTTACGACAGACTGAAGCTTTCTTT.

This clone was seen a handful of times. The gene calls are TRBV5-4 and TRBJ1-6; possible D gene TRBD1, 5 bases. V was shortened by 3 bases and J by 7 bases, with 17 bases between the two germline ends. Germline V gene lookup returns CDR1 SGHNT and CDR2 YYREEE (reference sequence). The CDR3 spans 16 residues. The chain's CDR3 is CASSSGDPRANSPLHF. CDR3 sequence (DNA): TGTGCCAGCAGCTCGGGGGACCCGCGGGCGAATTCACCCCTCCACTTT.

The V and J genes are TRBV7-9 and TRBJ2-5; D possibly corresponds to TRBD1 (5 bases). Trimming pared 3 bases from V and 4 bases from J, leaving 9 bases between. Germline CDR1 is SEHNR and CDR2 is FQNEAQ (reference sequence). The CDR3 has 13 residues. The CDR3 DNA sequence: TGTGCCAGCAGCTTGGGGCCCGTAGAGACCCAGTACTTC. Amino acids: CASSLGPVETQYF.

The gene calls are TRBV6-5 and TRBJ1-6; 9 bases match TRBD1. V was pared by 6 bases and J by 10 bases, with 4 bases of the junction left unmatched. In germline, CDR1 is MNHEY, CDR2 SVGAGI. CDR3 size: 13 residues. The CDR3 protein is CASSGQGSSPLHF. The CDR3 DNA is TGTGCCAGCAGCGGACAGGGGTCCTCACCCCTCCACTTT.

V and J are TRBV18 and TRBJ1-5, with a weak D call TRBD1 (5 bases). The CDR3 covers 15 residues. Germline V CDR1 and CDR2: KGHSH, LQKENI. V was shortened by 2 bases and J by 8 bases, with 16 bases between the two germline ends. CDR3 sequence reads: CASSPRARKGEPQHF. Written as DNA, the CDR3 is TGTGCCAGCTCACCAAGGGCACGGAAAGGGGAGCCCCAGCATTTT. Full variable domain (remainder filled in from reference TRBV18 and TRBJ1-5): NAGVMQNPRHLVRRRGQEARLRCSPMKGHSHVYWYRQLPEEGLKFMVYLQKENIIDESGMPKERFSAEFPKEGPSILRIQQVVRGDSAAYFCASSPRARKGEPQHFGDGTRLSIL.

CDR3 sequence: CASMPAGYTDTQYF. DNA for the CDR3: TGTGCCAGCATGCCCGCCGGTTACACAGATACGCAGTATTTT. This chain joins TRBV6-5 and TRBJ2-3; D call uncertain. Germline CDR1 MNHEY, CDR2 SVGAGI. The CDR3 covers 14 residues. Trimming removed 7 bases at V and 2 bases at J, with 13 bases between.

The chain couples TRBV29-1 to TRBJ2-7; 10 nucleotides align to TRBD2. CDR3 length: 13 residues. The germline CDR1 and CDR2 sequences are SQVTM and ANQGSEA. The trim removed 1 base at V and 3 bases at J, leaving 0 bases unmatched. The CDR3 DNA reads TGCAGCGTTGAAGCTAGCGGGAGCTACGAGCAGTACTTC. This translates into CSVEASGSYEQYF.

As to this clone: Other DNA sequences in this sample translate to the same CDR3. The V gene is TRBV7-9, the J gene TRBJ2-7; no firm D call. Germline V gene sequence: CDR1 SEHNR, CDR2 FQNEAQ (reference sequence). Between the trimmed V and J ends, which lost 4 bases and 4 bases, there was a span of 8 bases. The CDR3 length is 12 residues. The CDR3 spells CASSSLSYEQYF. The CDR3 DNA follows: TGTGCCAGCAGCTCGCTGAGTTACGAGCAGTACTTC.

The V and J genes are TRBV5-4 and TRBJ2-3; 8 bases are shared with TRBD1. Losses at the gene ends were 4 bases for V and 3 bases for J; bases not matched to a gene: 13. CDR3 size: 17 residues. From germline, CDR1 is SGHNT and CDR2 YYREEE (reference sequence). CDR3 nucleotides: TGTGCCAGCAGCCCTAGGGACAGGCCCAGGAGGACAGATACGCAGTATTTT. This translates into CASSPRDRPRRTDTQYF.

The chain links TRBV2 to TRBJ1-1; a possible D gene is TRBD1 (5 bases). From germline, CDR1 is SNHLY and CDR2 FYNNEI. The ends were cut back, 5 bases at V and 4 bases at J, with 14 bases in the middle. The CDR3 runs to 14 residues. The CDR3 nucleotides are TGTGCCAGCAGTTTACAGGAGGCAGTCACTGAAGCTTTCTTT. This encodes CASSLQEAVTEAFF.

This chain joins TRBV28 and TRBJ1-5; D not certain. This CDR3 spans 11 amino acids. Germline-derived CDR1 and CDR2 are MDHEN and SYDVKM. Trimming cost V 2 bases and J 6 bases, with 2 bases left between them. Here the CDR3 reads CASSLIQPQHF. The CDR3 DNA follows: TGTGCCAGCAGTTTAATTCAGCCCCAGCATTTT.

This clone was observed a handful of times. This chain links TRBV5-1 with TRBJ2-7; 11 bases are a match to TRBD1. The V gene end was trimmed by 3 bases and the J gene end by 1 base; junction bases not matched to a gene: 3. This CDR3 is 15 amino acids long. Germline loops: CDR1 SGHRS, CDR2 YFSETQ. CDR3 loop: CASSSDRGLSYEQYF. The CDR3 DNA reads as TGCGCCAGCAGCTCGGACAGGGGGCTTTCCTACGAGCAGTACTTC.

J is TRBJ1-5 and V is TRBV25-1; no definite D call. The length of the CDR3 is 15 residues. Germline-derived CDR1 and CDR2 are MGHDK and SYGVNS. Deletions cut 2 bases from V and 0 bases from J, with 8 bases between. CDR3 sequence: CASSERGCSNQPQHF. CDR3 DNA: TGTGCCAGCAGTGAACGAGGCTGTAGCAATCAGCCCCAGCATTTT. Combining the CDR3 with reference TRBV25-1 and TRBJ1-5 gives the whole variable domain EADIYQTPRYLVIGTGKKITLECSQTMGHDKMYWYQQDPGMELHLIHYSYGVNSTEKGDLSSESTVSRIRTEHFPLTLESARPSHTSQYLCASSERGCSNQPQHFGDGTRLSIL.